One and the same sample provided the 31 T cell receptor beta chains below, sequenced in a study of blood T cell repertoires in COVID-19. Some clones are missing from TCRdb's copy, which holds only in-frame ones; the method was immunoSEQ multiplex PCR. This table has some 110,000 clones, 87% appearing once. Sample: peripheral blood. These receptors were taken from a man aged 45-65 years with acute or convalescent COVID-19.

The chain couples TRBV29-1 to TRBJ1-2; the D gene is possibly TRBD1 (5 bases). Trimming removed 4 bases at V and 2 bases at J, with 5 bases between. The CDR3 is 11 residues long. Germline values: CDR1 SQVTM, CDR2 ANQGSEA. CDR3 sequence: CSVGQNYGYTF. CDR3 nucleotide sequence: TGCAGCGTTGGACAGAACTATGGCTACACCTTC.

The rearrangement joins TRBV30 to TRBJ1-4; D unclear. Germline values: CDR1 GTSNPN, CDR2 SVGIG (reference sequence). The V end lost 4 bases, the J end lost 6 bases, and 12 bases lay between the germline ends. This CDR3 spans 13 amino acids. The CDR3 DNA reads TGTGCCTGGAAGGGAGGCTCTTATGAAAAACTGTTTTTT. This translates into CAWKGGSYEKLFF.

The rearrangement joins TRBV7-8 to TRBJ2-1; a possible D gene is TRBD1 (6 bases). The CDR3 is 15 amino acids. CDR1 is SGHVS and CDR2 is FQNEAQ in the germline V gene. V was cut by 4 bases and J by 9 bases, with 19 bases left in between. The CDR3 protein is CASSSMQLRGGEQFF. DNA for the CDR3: TGTGCCAGCAGCTCCATGCAGCTCAGGGGTGGTGAGCAGTTCTTC.

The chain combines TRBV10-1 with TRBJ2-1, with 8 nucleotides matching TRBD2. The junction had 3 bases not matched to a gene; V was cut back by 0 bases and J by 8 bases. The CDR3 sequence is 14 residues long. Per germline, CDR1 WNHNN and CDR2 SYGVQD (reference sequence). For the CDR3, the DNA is TGCGCCAGCAGTGAGTCATCCGGGAGGGATGAGCAGTTCTTC. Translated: CASSESSGRDEQFF.

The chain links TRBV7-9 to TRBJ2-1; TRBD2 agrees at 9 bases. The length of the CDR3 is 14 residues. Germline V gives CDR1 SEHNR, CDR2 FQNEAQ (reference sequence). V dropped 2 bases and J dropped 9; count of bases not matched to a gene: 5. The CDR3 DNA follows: TGTGCCAGCAGCTTACTAGCGGGACATGGTGAGCAGTTCTTC. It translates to CASSLLAGHGEQFF.

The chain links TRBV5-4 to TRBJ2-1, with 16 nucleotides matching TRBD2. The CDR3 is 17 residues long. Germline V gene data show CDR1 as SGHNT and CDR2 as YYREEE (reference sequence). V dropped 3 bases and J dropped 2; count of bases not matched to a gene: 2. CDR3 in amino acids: CASSSGTSGGAYNEQFF. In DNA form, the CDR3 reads TGTGCCAGCAGCTCGGGGACTAGCGGGGGGGCCTACAATGAGCAGTTCTTC.

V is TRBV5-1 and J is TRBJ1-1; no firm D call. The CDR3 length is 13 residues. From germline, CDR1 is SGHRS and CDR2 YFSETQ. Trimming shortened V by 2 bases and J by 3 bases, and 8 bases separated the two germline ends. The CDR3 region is CASSFLDDTEAFF. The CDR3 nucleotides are TGCGCCAGCAGCTTTTTAGATGACACTGAAGCTTTCTTT. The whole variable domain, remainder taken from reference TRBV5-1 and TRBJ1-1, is KAGVTQTPRYLIKTRGQQVTLSCSPISGHRSVSWYQQTPGQGLQFLFEYFSETQRNKGNFPGRFSGRQFSNSRSEMNVSTLELGDSALYLCASSFLDDTEAFFGQGTRLTVV.

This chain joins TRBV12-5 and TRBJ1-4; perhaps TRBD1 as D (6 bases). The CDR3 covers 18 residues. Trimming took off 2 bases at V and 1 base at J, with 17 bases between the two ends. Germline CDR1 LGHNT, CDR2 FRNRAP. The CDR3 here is CASGLSPWGRLTNEKLFF. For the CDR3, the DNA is TGTGCTAGTGGTTTGTCCCCGTGGGGGCGTTTAACTAATGAAAAACTGTTTTTT.

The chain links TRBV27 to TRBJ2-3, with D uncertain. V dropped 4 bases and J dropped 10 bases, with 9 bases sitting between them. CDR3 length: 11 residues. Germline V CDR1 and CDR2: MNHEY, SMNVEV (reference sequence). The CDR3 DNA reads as TGTGCCAGCAGTTCCGGTATTTCGCAGTATTTT. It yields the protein CASSSGISQYF.

CDR3: CASSFLPDTEAFF. DNA for the CDR3: TGCGCCAGCAGCTTTCTTCCCGACACTGAAGCTTTCTTT. V is TRBV5-1 and J is TRBJ1-1; D gene ambiguous. The CDR3 spans 13 residues. Germline assignment: CDR1 SGHRS and CDR2 YFSETQ. Trimming took off 2 bases at V and 3 bases at J, with 8 bases between the two ends.

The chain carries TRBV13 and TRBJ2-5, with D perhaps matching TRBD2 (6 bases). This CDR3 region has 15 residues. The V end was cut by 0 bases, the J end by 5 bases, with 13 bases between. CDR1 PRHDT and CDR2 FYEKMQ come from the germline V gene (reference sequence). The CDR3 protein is CASSLGWGEMETQYF. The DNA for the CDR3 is TGTGCCAGCAGCTTAGGGTGGGGGGAGATGGAGACCCAGTACTTC.

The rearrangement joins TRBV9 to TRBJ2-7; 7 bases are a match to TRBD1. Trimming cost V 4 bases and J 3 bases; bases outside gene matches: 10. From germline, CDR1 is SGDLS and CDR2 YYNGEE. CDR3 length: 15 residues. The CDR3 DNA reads TGTGCCAGCAGCCCCTTCGGACAGGCTTACTACGAGCAGTACTTC. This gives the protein CASSPFGQAYYEQYF.

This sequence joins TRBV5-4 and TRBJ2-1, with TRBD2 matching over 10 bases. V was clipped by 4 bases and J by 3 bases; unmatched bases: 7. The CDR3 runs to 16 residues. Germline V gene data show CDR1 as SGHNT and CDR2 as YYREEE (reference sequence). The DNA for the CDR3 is TGTGCCAGCAGCAAGACCGTAGCGGGAGGCTACAATGAGCAGTTCTTC. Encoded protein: CASSKTVAGGYNEQFF.

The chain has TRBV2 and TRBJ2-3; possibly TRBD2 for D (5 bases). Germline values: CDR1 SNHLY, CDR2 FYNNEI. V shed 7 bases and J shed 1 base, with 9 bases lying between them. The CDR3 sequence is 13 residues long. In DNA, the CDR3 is TGTGCCAGCACGAGGCGGGGCACAGATACGCAGTATTTT. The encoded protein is CASTRRGTDTQYF.

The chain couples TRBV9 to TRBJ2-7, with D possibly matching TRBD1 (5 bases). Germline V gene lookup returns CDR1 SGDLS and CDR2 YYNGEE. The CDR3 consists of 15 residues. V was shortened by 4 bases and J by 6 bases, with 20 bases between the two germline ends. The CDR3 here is CASSPLGVSSSEQYF. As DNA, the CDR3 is TGTGCCAGCAGCCCATTAGGGGTCTCAAGCTCCGAGCAGTACTTC.

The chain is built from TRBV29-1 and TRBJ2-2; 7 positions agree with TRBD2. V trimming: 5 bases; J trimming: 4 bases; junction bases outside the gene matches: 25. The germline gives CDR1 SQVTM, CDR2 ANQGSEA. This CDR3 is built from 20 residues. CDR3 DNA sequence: TGCAGCGTTCAGGAGAAAGGAAGTGCGTCCAGCGGGAAGAGCACCGGGGAGCTGTTTTTT. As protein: CSVQEKGSASSGKSTGELFF.

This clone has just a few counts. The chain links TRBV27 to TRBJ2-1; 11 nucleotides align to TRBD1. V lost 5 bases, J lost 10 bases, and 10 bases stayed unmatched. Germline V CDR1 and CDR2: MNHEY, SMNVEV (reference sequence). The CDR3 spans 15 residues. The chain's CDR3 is CASSITGTGGREQFF. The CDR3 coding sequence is TGTGCCAGCAGTATCACCGGGACAGGGGGGAGGGAGCAGTTCTTC.

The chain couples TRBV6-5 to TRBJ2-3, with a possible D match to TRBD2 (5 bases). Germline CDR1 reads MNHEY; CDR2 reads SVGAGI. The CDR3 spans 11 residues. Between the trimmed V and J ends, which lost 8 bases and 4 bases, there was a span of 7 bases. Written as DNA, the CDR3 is TGTGCCAGCGGGAGCGCAGATACGCAGTATTTT. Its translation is CASGSADTQYF.

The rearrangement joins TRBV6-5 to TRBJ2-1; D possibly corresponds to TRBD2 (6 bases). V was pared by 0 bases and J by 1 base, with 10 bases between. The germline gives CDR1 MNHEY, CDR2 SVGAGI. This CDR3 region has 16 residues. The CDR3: CASSYSRRGSYNEQFF. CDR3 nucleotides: TGTGCCAGCAGTTACTCGCGGCGGGGTTCCTACAATGAGCAGTTCTTC.

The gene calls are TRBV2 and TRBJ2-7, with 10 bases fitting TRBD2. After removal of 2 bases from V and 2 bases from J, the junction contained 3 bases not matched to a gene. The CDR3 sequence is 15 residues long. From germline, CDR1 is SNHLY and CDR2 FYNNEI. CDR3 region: CASSESAGGTYEQYF. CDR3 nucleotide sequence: TGTGCCAGCAGTGAATCAGCGGGAGGGACCTACGAGCAGTACTTC. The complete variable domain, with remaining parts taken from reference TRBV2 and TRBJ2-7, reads EPEVTQTPSHQVTQMGQEVILRCVPISNHLYFYWYRQILGQKVEFLVSFYNNEISEKSEIFDDQFSVERPDGSNFTLKIRSTKLEDSAMYFCASSESAGGTYEQYFGPGTRLTVT.

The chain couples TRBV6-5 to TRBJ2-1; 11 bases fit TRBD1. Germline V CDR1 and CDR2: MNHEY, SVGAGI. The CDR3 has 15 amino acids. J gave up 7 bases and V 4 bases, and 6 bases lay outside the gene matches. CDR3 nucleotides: TGTGCCAGCAGTTCGCCCGGGACAGGGGGAAATGAGCAGTTCTTC. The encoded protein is CASSSPGTGGNEQFF.

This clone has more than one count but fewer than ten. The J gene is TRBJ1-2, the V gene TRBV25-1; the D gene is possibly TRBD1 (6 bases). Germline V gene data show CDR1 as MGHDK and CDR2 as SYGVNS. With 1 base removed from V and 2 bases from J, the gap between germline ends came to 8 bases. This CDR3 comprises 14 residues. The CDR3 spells CASSEWGQNYGYTF. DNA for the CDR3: TGTGCCAGCAGTGAATGGGGGCAGAACTATGGCTACACCTTC.

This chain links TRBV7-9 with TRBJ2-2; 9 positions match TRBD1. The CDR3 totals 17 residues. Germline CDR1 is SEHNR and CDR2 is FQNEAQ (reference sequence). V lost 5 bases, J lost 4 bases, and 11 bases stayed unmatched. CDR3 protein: CASSNLRQGGSTGELFF. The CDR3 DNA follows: TGTGCCAGCAGCAACCTCCGACAGGGGGGGTCCACCGGGGAGCTGTTTTTT.

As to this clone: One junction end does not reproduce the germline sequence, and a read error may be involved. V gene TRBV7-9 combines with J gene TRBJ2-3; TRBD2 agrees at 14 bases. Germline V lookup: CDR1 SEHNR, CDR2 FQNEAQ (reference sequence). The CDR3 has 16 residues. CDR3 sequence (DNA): TGTGCCAGCAGCTGGGGACTAGCGGGAGACCCAGATAGGCAGTATTTT. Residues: CASSWGLAGDPDRQYF.

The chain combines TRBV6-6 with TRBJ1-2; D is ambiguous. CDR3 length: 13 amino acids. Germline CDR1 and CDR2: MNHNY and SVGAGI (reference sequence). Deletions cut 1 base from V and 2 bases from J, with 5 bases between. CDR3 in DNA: TGTGCCAGCAGTTACTACCAGAACTATGGCTACACCTTC. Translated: CASSYYQNYGYTF.

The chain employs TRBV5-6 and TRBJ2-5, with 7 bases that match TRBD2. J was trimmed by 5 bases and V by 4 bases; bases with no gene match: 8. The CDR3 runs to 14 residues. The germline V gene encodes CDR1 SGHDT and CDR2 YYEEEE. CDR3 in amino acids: CASSPGGTGETQYF. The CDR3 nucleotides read TGTGCCAGCAGCCCGGGGGGTACGGGTGAGACCCAGTACTTC.

In DNA form, the CDR3 reads TGTGCCAGCAGCCCCGGTGGGGCTTACTATGGCTACACCTTC. Translating it yields CASSPGGAYYGYTF. This chain joins TRBV6-5 and TRBJ1-2; D may be TRBD1 (5 bases). Deletions cut 6 bases from V and 3 bases from J, with 14 bases between. This CDR3 is built from 14 residues. Germline assignment: CDR1 MNHEY and CDR2 SVGAGI.

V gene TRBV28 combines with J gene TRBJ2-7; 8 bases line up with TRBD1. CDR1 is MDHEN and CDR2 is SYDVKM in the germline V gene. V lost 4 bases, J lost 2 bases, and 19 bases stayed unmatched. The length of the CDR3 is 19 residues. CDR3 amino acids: CASSSPRGQAGLTAYEQYF. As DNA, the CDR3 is TGTGCCAGCAGTTCACCGAGGGGACAGGCAGGTTTAACGGCCTACGAGCAGTACTTC. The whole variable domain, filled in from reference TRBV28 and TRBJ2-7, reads DVKVTQSSRYLVKRTGEKVFLECVQDMDHENMFWYRQDPGLGLRLIYFSYDVKMKEKGDIPEGYSVSREKKERFSLILESASTNQTSMYLCASSSPRGQAGLTAYEQYFGPGTRLTVT.

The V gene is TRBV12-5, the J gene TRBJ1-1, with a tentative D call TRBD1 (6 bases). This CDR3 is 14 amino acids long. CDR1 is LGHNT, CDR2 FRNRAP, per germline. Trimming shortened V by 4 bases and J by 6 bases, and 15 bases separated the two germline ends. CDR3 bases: TGTGCTAGTGGTTCCACAGGCTCAGGGGCTGAAGCTTTCTTT. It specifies CASGSTGSGAEAFF.

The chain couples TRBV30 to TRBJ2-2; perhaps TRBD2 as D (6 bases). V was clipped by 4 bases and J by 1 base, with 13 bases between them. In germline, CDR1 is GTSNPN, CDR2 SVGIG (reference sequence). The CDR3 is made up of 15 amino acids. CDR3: CAWTRTNQNTGELFF. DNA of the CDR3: TGTGCCTGGACCAGGACTAATCAGAACACCGGGGAGCTGTTTTTT.

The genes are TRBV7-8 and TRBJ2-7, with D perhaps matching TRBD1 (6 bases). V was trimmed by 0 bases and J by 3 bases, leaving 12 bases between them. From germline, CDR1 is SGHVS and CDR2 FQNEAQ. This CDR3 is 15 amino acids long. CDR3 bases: TGTGCCAGCAGCTTAGCACAGGGCCAGTTCTACGAGCAGTACTTC. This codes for CASSLAQGQFYEQYF. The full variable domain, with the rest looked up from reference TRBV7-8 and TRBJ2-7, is GAGVSQSPRYKVAKRGQDVALRCDPISGHVSLFWYQQALGQGPEFLTYFQNEAQLDKSGLPSDRFFAERPEGSVSTLKIQRTQQEDSAVYLCASSLAQGQFYEQYFGPGTRLTVT.